This T cell receptor (beta chain) was sequenced in a study of metastatic and nonmetastatic thyroid tumors. Study details: Thyroid patients, malignant and benign, had repertoires compared across blood and tumor or nodule tissue.

Prior to thyroid surgery, none of the patients had received any treatment. MiXCR re-clonotyped the PCR reads for TCRdb. The sample has tens of thousands of clones, about 12% seen once. Trimming removed 4 bases from V and 2 bases from J, with 12 bases in between. CDR3 length: 15 amino acids. Germline assignment: CDR1 MNHEY and CDR2 SMNVEV (reference sequence). The rearrangement links TRBV27 to TRBJ1-5; possible D gene TRBD1, 5 bases. The sequence was obtained from a male donor with papillary thyroid cancer or a benign thyroid nodule (not recorded which). Some clones in this sample may be carry-over from other donors' samples. Sequenced input: blood. CDR3 DNA: TGTGCCAGCAGTTCGGGGCAGGGCGGCAATCAGCCCCAGCATTTT. This codes for CASSSGQGGNQPQHF.